This T cell receptor (beta chain) appears in the sequencing data of a study of CD4 and CD8 cells across lung adenocarcinoma regions (dated by TCRdb to between 2017 and 2018). At the level of the whole study: The study compared tumor centers with tumor margins to examine intratumor heterogeneity of the T cell receptor repertoire.

The library was prepared using PCR. Sequenced on a HiSeq X Ten. TCRdb handled the public reads itself, with Q25 trimming in fastp and clone calling in MiXCR, and kept productive beta chains. Rows with one shared CDR3 protein collapse into an entry with the most common genes and DNA. The sample profile shows over 10,000 distinct CDR3 sequences; approximately 50% of them were found once. The ten top clones hold under 40% of the sample. A remark on this clonotype: Its antigen target is currently unknown. Per-base quality was not reported, and no clone a single base away is much larger than it.

Patients with localized lung adenocarcinoma, a subtype of non-small cell lung cancer, were used as donors. Samples were obtained from the margins of localized lung adenocarcinomas. For TCR repertoire analysis, CD8+ T cells taken from tumor tissue were profiled apart from CD4+ T cells. Clipping removes 5 bases from V and 2 bases from J, with 8 as the unmatched junction base count. CDR1 DFQATT and CDR2 SNEGSKA were looked up in the germline V gene (reference sequence). The CDR3 holds 17 amino acids from the cysteine to the phenylalanine. Of the read, only the CDR3 DNA is kept; its 51 bases are in frame from base 1.

The sequence was collected from a female donor with lung adenocarcinoma. The CD4 and CD8 labels of this study may be unreliable. The V and J segments used are TRBV20-1 and TRBJ2-3, with 15 bases in between that match TRBD2. Sequences were obtained from CD8+ T cells from the margin of a lung tumor. In the paper's terms, the cell subset or site label means: tumor margin region. The CDR3 amino acid sequence is: CSAGPGLAGGTTDTQYF. The sequenced DNA is TGCAGTGCTGGCCCGGGACTAGCGGGGGGCACCACAGATACGCAGTATTTT.